A single sample gave rise to the 4 T cell receptor beta chains below, sequenced in a study of blood T cell repertoires in COVID-19. Generated by immunoSEQ multiplex PCR, the TCRdb table keeps only in-frame clones and is missing some. This sample carries around 320,000 clones, approximately 89% of them seen once, and the ten largest clones take roughly 2.8%. Sequencing was performed on PBMCs or T cells enriched from blood (not recorded which). The receptors were sampled from a woman aged 50 to 60 who had been exposed to COVID-19.

The chain couples TRBV3-1 (or the pseudogene TRBV3-2) to TRBJ2-7; D may be TRBD1 (6 bases). The germline V and J ends were trimmed by 2 bases and 3 bases, with 17 bases remaining between them. The germline V gene has CDR1 LGHDT and CDR2 YNNKEL (reference sequence). The CDR3 covers 16 residues. Written as DNA, the CDR3 is TGTGCCAGCAGCCAATCCTCCGGGTCGGACAGCTACGAGCAGTACTTC. Protein product: CASSQSSGSDSYEQYF.

This clone appeared once. This specimen includes other DNA sequences encoding the same CDR3. V is TRBV19 and J is TRBJ1-6; no clear D. The CDR3 is 13 residues long. Germline V gives CDR1 LNHDA, CDR2 SQIVND (reference sequence). Trimming cost V 3 bases and J 6 bases, with 6 bases left between them. The DNA for the CDR3 is TGTGCCAGTAGTATCGGACTTAATTCACCCCTCCACTTT. Amino acid sequence: CASSIGLNSPLHF.

The V call is TRBV3-1 (or the pseudogene TRBV3-2), the J call TRBJ2-2, with 8 bases matching TRBD2. The germline V gene has CDR1 LGHDT and CDR2 YNNKEL (reference sequence). Unmatched junction bases numbered 15, after V lost 4 bases and J lost 5 bases. The CDR3 covers 18 residues. The CDR3 loop is CASSPLGGAGVGTGELFF. In DNA form, the CDR3 reads TGTGCCAGCAGCCCCCTCGGGGGAGCGGGGGTCGGGACCGGGGAGCTGTTTTTT.

A few counts support this clone. An end of the junction differs from the germline gene, which may be a read error. J is TRBJ2-3 and V is TRBV7-9; 7 nucleotides agree with TRBD1. Looked up from germline, CDR1 is SEHNR and CDR2 is FQNEAQ (reference sequence). The CDR3 consists of 18 residues. CDR3 amino acids: CASRSLRVQGKAVGRWHF. CDR3 coding DNA: TGTGCCAGCAGGTCCCTGAGGGTACAGGGGAAGGCGGTGGGCAGGTGGCATTTT. Looking up the rest from reference TRBV7-9 and TRBJ2-3 gives the full variable domain: DTGVSQNPRHKITKRGQNVTFRCDPISEHNRLYWYRQTLGQGPEFLTYFQNEAQLEKSRLLSDRFSAERPKGSFSTLEIQRTEQGDSAMYLCASRSLRVQGKAVGRWHFGPGTRLTVL.